This T cell receptor (beta chain) was identified during a study of OX40 agonist ivuxolimab in advanced cancers. Autoimmune disease history or systemic immunosuppression meant exclusion. Points on this clone: Its antigen is not identified.

Study observations and caveats: Specificity for antigen went undetermined in the expanded peripheral T cells. Mean expanded clone counts were higher in CD8+ than CD4+ T cells.

Using immunoSEQ multiplex PCR, the repertoire was profiled, and TCRdb retains in-frame clones only, with some absent. The table includes 40,000 to 45,000 clones, around 80% detected once. The length of the CDR3 is 16 residues. The V segment lost 1 base and the J segment 1 base; nucleotides outside the gene matches: 4. Germline V gene data show CDR1 as SGHRS and CDR2 as YFSETQ. This chain links TRBV5-1 with TRBJ2-4, with 8 positions matching TRBD2. Sequencing used CD4+ or CD8+ T cells sorted from blood, obtained in a trial of the OX40 agonist ivuxolimab. The sequence was collected from an adult with an advanced solid tumor such as melanoma, head and neck, liver or kidney cancer. The CDR3: CASSLTPGGAKNIQYF. The CDR3 nucleotides are TGCGCCAGCAGCTTGACACCGGGAGGGGCCAAAAACATTCAGTACTTC.